This passage covers 20 T cell receptor beta chains from one sample sequenced in a study of monozygotic twins with inflammatory bowel disease. TCRdb reprocessed the 5' RACE reads and stores each CDR3 protein as one record, lacking DNA. The sample spans some 400,000 distinct CDR3 sequences; the ten largest clones claim more than 2%. Sequenced sample: blood. The receptors stem from a human donor with ulcerative colitis or Crohn's disease, or a healthy co-twin of an affected twin (not recorded which).

The chain is built from TRBV18 and TRBJ1-1; as DNA is missing, the TRBD1 call by TCRdb cannot be tested. This CDR3 is 15 amino acids long. CDR1 is KGHSH and CDR2 is LQKENI in the germline V gene. Here the CDR3 reads CASSITGGRDTEAFF. The variable domain in full, completed from reference TRBV18 and TRBJ1-1, reads NAGVMQNPRHLVRRRGQEARLRCSPMKGHSHVYWYRQLPEEGLKFMVYLQKENIIDESGMPKERFSAEFPKEGPSILRIQQVVRGDSAAYFCASSITGGRDTEAFFGQGTRLTVV.

CDR3 region: CASSPTGPYYGYTF. The V and J genes are TRBV27 and TRBJ1-2. CDR3 length: 14 amino acids. Germline V gene data show CDR1 as MNHEY and CDR2 as SMNVEV (reference sequence).

The chain joins TRBV12-3 or TRBV12-4 to TRBJ2-1; there is no DNA to check the TCRdb D call of TRBD1. The CDR3 consists of 13 residues. The chain's CDR3 is CASIRAPSNEQFF.

The chain carries TRBV7-3 and TRBJ1-1. The CDR3 sequence is 13 residues long. Germline values: CDR1 SGHTA, CDR2 FQGTGA. CDR3 amino acids: CASSLDWNLEAFF.

This chain uses TRBV18 with TRBJ2-2; TCRdb's assignment of TRBD1 cannot be checked, as there is no DNA. The CDR3 spans 15 residues. Per the germline V gene, CDR1 is KGHSH and CDR2 is LQKENI. This CDR3 is CASSPGQPNTGELFF.

The chain couples TRBV18 to TRBJ2-7; TCRdb designates TRBD2, a call that cannot be tested without DNA. The germline V gene encodes CDR1 KGHSH and CDR2 LQKENI. The CDR3 spans 13 residues. CDR3: CASSPTSGPEQYF. The entire variable domain, with the rest obtained from reference TRBV18 and TRBJ2-7, is as follows: NAGVMQNPRHLVRRRGQEARLRCSPMKGHSHVYWYRQLPEEGLKFMVYLQKENIIDESGMPKERFSAEFPKEGPSILRIQQVVRGDSAAYFCASSPTSGPEQYFGPGTRLTVT.

This rearrangement joins TRBV20-1 to TRBJ1-6. This CDR3 has 14 residues. Germline lookup yields CDR1 DFQATT and CDR2 SNEGSKA (reference sequence). CDR3 sequence: CSASRPEGNSPLHF.

The gene calls are TRBV21-1 and TRBJ2-1; no DNA is available, so the TRBD1 call from TCRdb remains unchecked. TRBV21-1 is annotated as a pseudogene. The CDR3 runs 15 residues. The CDR3: CASSNSRGSMNEQFF.

The chain joins TRBV5-5 to TRBJ2-1; with no DNA, the TCRdb D assignment of TRBD2 cannot be verified. The CDR3 spans 16 residues. Germline CDR1 and CDR2: SGHKS and YYEKEE (reference sequence). The CDR3 reads CASSQTGTSGINEQFF.

This chain connects TRBV5-5 to TRBJ1-2. This CDR3 region has 15 residues. CDR1 SGHKS and CDR2 YYEKEE come from the germline V gene (reference sequence). CDR3 protein: CASSLRSETTWGYTF. The full variable domain, with the rest looked up from reference TRBV5-5 and TRBJ1-2, is DAGVTQSPTHLIKTRGQQVTLRCSPISGHKSVSWYQQVLGQGPQFIFQYYEKEERGRGNFPDRFSARQFPNYSSELNVNALLLGDSALYLCASSLRSETTWGYTFGSGTRLTVV.

The gene calls are TRBV13 and TRBJ1-5. Per the germline V gene, CDR1 is PRHDT and CDR2 is FYEKMQ (reference sequence). The CDR3 sequence is 18 residues long. The CDR3 sequence is CASSFFRGTERSNQPQHF.

V gene TRBV7-7 combines with J gene TRBJ2-3; TCRdb designates TRBD2, a call that cannot be tested without DNA. CDR1 is SSHAT, CDR2 FNYEAQ, per germline (reference sequence). The CDR3 extends over 15 amino acids. The CDR3 reads CASSVSGRAGDTQYF.

This chain uses TRBV9 with TRBJ2-5; the TCRdb call, TRBD1, lacks DNA for checking. CDR1 is SGDLS, CDR2 YYNGEE, per germline. CDR3 length: 16 amino acids. The CDR3 here is CASSVGARGGQETQYF.

The CDR3: CSVTRQGKNTGELFF. This rearrangement joins TRBV29-1 to TRBJ2-2; the D call of TRBD1 rests on TCRdb alone, since no DNA is present to check it. Germline V gene data show CDR1 as SQVTM and CDR2 as ANQGSEA. The CDR3 spans 15 residues.

V and J are TRBV10-3 and TRBJ2-1. The CDR3 consists of 11 residues. CDR1 is ENHRY, CDR2 SYGVKD, per germline. This CDR3 reads CAISDFNEQFF.

The chain links TRBV14 to TRBJ2-3. Germline assignment: CDR1 SGHDN and CDR2 FVKESK. CDR3 length: 14 amino acids. The CDR3 loop is CASSPASWADTQYF.

The chain combines TRBV5-1 with TRBJ2-3; TCRdb indicates TRBD2, and absent DNA this call remains unverified. CDR3 length: 16 amino acids. The germline V gene encodes CDR1 SGHRS and CDR2 YFSETQ. The chain's CDR3 is CASSLGVDSGTDTQYF.

The chain joins TRBV28 to TRBJ2-7; TCRdb's D gene call, TRBD2, goes unchecked for lack of DNA. The CDR3 is 15 residues long. Looked up from germline, CDR1 is MDHEN and CDR2 is SYDVKM. The CDR3 loop reads CASSRRGGLAYEQYF.

CDR3 amino acids: CASSQDRDWQETQYF. The J gene is TRBJ2-5, the V gene TRBV4-2; the D call of TRBD2 rests on TCRdb alone, since no DNA is present to check it. This CDR3 is 15 amino acids long. The germline CDR1 and CDR2 sequences are LGHNA and YNFKEQ.

The chain links TRBV7-8 to TRBJ2-1; TCRdb's assignment of TRBD2 cannot be checked, as there is no DNA. The CDR3 spans 13 residues. Germline V gene lookup returns CDR1 SGHVS and CDR2 FQNEAQ. CDR3 in amino acids: CASSLRGLHEQFF.